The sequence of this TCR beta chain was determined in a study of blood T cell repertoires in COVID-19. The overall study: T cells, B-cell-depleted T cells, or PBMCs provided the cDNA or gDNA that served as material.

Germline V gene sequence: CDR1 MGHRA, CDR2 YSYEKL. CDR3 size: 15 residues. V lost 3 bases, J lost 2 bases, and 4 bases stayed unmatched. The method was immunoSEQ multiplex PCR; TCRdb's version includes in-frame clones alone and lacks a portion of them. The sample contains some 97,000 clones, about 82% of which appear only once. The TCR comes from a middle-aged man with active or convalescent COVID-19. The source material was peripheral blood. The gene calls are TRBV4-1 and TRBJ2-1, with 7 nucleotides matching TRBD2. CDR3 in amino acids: CASSQGGSPYNEQFF. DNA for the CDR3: TGCGCCAGCAGCCAGGGGGGGAGTCCCTACAATGAGCAGTTCTTC.